What follows are 14 T cell receptor beta chains derived from one specimen sequenced in a study of T cell repertoires in cytomegalovirus infection (dated by TCRdb to between 2017 and 2020). This specimen's treatment or condition label, per the study, means: in vitro stimulation with specific CMV peptide epitopes to enrich CMV-specific T cells. Data came from an Illumina HiSeq 1500. The public reads were run again by TCRdb, first through fastp at Q25 and then through MiXCR, and only productive beta chains were kept. CDR3 protein sequences are deduplicated, and each keeps its most common genes and DNA. Within this sample are roughly 800,000 distinct CDR3 sequences, with 25% to 35% of them counted one time only. 13% of the sample is taken by the ten largest. For these TCRs, the target antigens are not known. Sample: cultured CD8+ T cells from PBMCs, taken from culture after CMV antigen stimulation. Receptors were obtained from a human donor in good health (CMV status not recorded). Some clones in this sample may be carry-over from other donors' samples.

In this sample, this clonotype turned up a few times. The chain recombines TRBV29-1 with TRBJ2-5; tentatively, D is TRBD2 (6 bases). The CDR3 extends over 11 amino acids. Trimming removed 6 bases at V and 7 bases at J, with 12 bases between. Germline loops: CDR1 SQVTM, CDR2 ANQGSEA. CDR3 DNA: TGCAGCGTCTGGGACTCCGGGACCCAGTACTTC. Protein: CSVWDSGTQYF.

The rearrangement links TRBV27 to TRBJ1-2, with a possible D match to TRBD1 (6 bases). Germline CDR1 and CDR2: MNHEY and SMNVEV (reference sequence). The V end lost 5 bases, the J end lost 4 bases, and 17 bases lay between the germline ends. The CDR3 has 15 amino acids. The CDR3 is CASSLTGVGSYGYTF. CDR3 in DNA: TGTGCCAGCAGTCTGACAGGAGTGGGGAGCTATGGCTACACCTTC.

This clonotype was seen more than once but under ten times. The V gene is TRBV18, the J gene TRBJ2-7, with 11 bases that match TRBD1. This CDR3 region has 16 residues. From germline, CDR1 is KGHSH and CDR2 LQKENI. Unmatched junction bases numbered 9, after V lost 3 bases and J lost 5 bases. This chain's CDR3 is CASSPGQGAHLDEQYF. The CDR3 DNA sequence: TGTGCCAGCTCACCCGGACAGGGGGCTCACCTAGACGAGCAGTACTTC. Full variable domain (rest looked up from reference TRBV18 and TRBJ2-7): NAGVMQNPRHLVRRRGQEARLRCSPMKGHSHVYWYRQLPEEGLKFMVYLQKENIIDESGMPKERFSAEFPKEGPSILRIQQVVRGDSAAYFCASSPGQGAHLDEQYFGPGTRLTVT.

The V gene is TRBV29-1, the J gene TRBJ2-4; perhaps TRBD1 as D (6 bases). In germline, CDR1 is SQVTM, CDR2 ANQGSEA. Trimming left V 6 bases short and J 7 bases short, with 22 bases between. This CDR3 is 15 amino acids long. CDR3 protein: CSVTGSRDIFNIQYF. CDR3 DNA: TGCAGCGTAACAGGGTCGAGGGACATTTTCAACATTCAGTACTTC.

This clonotype was seen many times. The V and J genes are TRBV7-9 and TRBJ2-7; D is unresolved. Trimming shortened V by 8 bases and J by 5 bases, and 10 bases separated the two germline ends. Per germline, CDR1 SEHNR and CDR2 FQNEAQ (reference sequence). The CDR3 runs to 11 residues. The CDR3, as DNA: TGTGCCAGCGTTGGAAGAGACGAGCAGTACGTC. Amino acids: CASVGRDEQYV.

To note about this clonotype: This CDR3 is missing its conserved last phenylalanine or tryptophan, likely due to a read error. The rearrangement links TRBV7-7 to TRBJ2-1, with 8 bases matching TRBD2. The CDR3 runs 17 residues. CDR1 SSHAT and CDR2 FNYEAQ come from the germline V gene (reference sequence). CDR3 amino acids: CASSLALSGLEGGEQFS. CDR3 in DNA: TGTGCTAGCAGCTTAGCCCTCTCGGGACTAGAGGGGGGTGAGCAGTTCTCC.

This clonotype has a handful of counts. The chain carries TRBV6-2 or TRBV6-3 and TRBJ1-5; TRBD1 agrees at 11 bases. The CDR3 runs 15 residues. CDR1 is MNHEY, CDR2 SVGEGT, per germline. Unmatched junction bases numbered 7, after V lost 6 bases and J lost 6 bases. CDR3 DNA sequence: TGTGCCAGCAGCGTCGGGACAGGGGGGGTTCAGCCCCAGCATTTT. Protein sequence: CASSVGTGGVQPQHF.

This clonotype was seen more than once but under ten times. The J gene is TRBJ2-5, the V gene TRBV6-1; no clear D. There are 10 residues in the CDR3. With 7 bases removed from V and 3 bases from J, the gap between germline ends came to 3 bases. Germline V lookup: CDR1 MNHNS, CDR2 SASEGT. The CDR3 is CASTKETQYF. Here the CDR3 DNA reads TGTGCCAGCACCAAAGAGACCCAGTACTTC.

This clonotype has only a few counts. The chain employs TRBV2 and TRBJ1-2; no clear D. The CDR3 consists of 10 residues. V gave up 5 bases and J gave up 8 bases, with 6 bases separating them. Germline-derived CDR1 and CDR2 are SNHLY and FYNNEI. The CDR3 sequence: CASSSAGYTF. The CDR3 nucleotides are TGTGCCAGCAGTTCAGCGGGCTACACCTTC.

V is TRBV15 and J is TRBJ2-1, with D uncertain. This CDR3 contains 10 residues. Germline lookup yields CDR1 LNHNV and CDR2 YYDKDF (reference sequence). Trimming removed 0 bases at V and 11 bases at J, with 2 bases between. CDR3: CATSREKQFF. CDR3 in DNA: TGTGCCACCAGCAGAGAAAAGCAGTTCTTC.

This rearrangement joins TRBV6-1 to TRBJ2-5; D possibly corresponds to TRBD2 (6 bases). Germline assignment: CDR1 MNHNS and CDR2 SASEGT. V was clipped by 7 bases and J by 4 bases, with 13 bases between them. CDR3 size: 13 residues. The CDR3 loop is CASKGTEGETQYF. As DNA, the CDR3 is TGTGCCAGCAAAGGGACGGAGGGAGAGACCCAGTACTTC.

The chain employs TRBV4-1 and TRBJ2-1; 8 bases are a match to TRBD2. CDR3 length equals 19 residues. Germline trimming cut 4 bases from V and 8 bases from J; bases unmatched to any gene: 22. CDR1 is MGHRA and CDR2 is YSYEKL in the germline V gene. CDR3 protein: CASSRPTGGQALSRDEQFF. The CDR3 DNA sequence: TGCGCCAGCAGCCGCCCTACGGGAGGGCAGGCGCTAAGTCGGGATGAGCAGTTCTTC.

The rearrangement links TRBV7-9 to TRBJ2-1; D assignment may be TRBD1 or TRBD2 (5 bases each). The length of the CDR3 is 16 residues. The germline CDR1 and CDR2 sequences are SEHNR and FQNEAQ (reference sequence). With 2 bases removed from V and 0 bases from J, the gap between germline ends came to 11 bases. The CDR3 coding sequence is TGTGCCAGCAGCTTATGGGGGATCGGCTCCTACAATGAGCAGTTCTTC. Its translation is CASSLWGIGSYNEQFF.

This clonotype was observed a few times. This rearrangement joins TRBV27 to TRBJ1-2; the match to TRBD1 covers 7 bases. Trimming at V came to 3 bases and at J to 4 bases, leaving 8 bases not matched to a gene. The germline gives CDR1 MNHEY, CDR2 SMNVEV (reference sequence). The CDR3 has 15 residues. DNA for the CDR3: TGTGCCAGCAGTTTCTCCACAGGGGCAATCTATGGCTACACCTTC. Its protein is CASSFSTGAIYGYTF.